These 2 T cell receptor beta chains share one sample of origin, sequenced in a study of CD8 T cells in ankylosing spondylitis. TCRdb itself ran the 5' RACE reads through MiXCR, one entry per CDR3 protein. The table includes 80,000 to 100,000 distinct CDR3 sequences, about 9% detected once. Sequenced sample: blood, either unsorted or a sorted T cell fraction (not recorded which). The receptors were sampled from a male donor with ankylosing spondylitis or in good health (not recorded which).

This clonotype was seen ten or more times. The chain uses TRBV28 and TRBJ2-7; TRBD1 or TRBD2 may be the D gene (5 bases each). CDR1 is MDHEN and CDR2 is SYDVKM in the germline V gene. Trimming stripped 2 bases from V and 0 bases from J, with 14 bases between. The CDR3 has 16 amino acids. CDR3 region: CASSLVTAGSSYEQYF. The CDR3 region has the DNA TGTGCCAGCAGTTTAGTAACGGCAGGGAGCTCCTACGAGCAGTACTTC. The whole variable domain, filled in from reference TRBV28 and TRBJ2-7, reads DVKVTQSSRYLVKRTGEKVFLECVQDMDHENMFWYRQDPGLGLRLIYFSYDVKMKEKGDIPEGYSVSREKKERFSLILESASTNQTSMYLCASSLVTAGSSYEQYFGPGTRLTVT.

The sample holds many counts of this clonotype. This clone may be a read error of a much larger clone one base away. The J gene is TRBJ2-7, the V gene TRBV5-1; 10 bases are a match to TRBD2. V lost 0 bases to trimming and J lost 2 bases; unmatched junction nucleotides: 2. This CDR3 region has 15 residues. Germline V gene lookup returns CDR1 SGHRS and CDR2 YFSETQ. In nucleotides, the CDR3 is TGCGCCAGCAGCTTGGAACTAGCGGGGACCTACGAGCAGTACTTC. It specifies CASSLELAGTYEQYF.